This paragraph reports one T cell receptor (beta chain). Healthy Caucasians, and only they, were the donors. This sample stems from a study of identical twins. The germline CDR1 and CDR2 sequences are DFQATT and SNEGSKA (reference sequence). The CDR3 is 13 residues long. V gave up 3 bases and J gave up 14 bases, with 22 bases separating them. One entry per CDR3 protein, called by TCRdb with MiXCR from the 5' RACE reads. Among some 760,000 distinct CDR3 sequences, roughly 18% were seen once, and the ten largest hold over 10%. These data were also reused for a study on T cells expressing NK-cell markers. In that study: 1.0-7.0% of CD8+ T cells in over 5 donors belonged to dominant NKG2C+ clonotypes.

The sample taken for sequencing was PBMCs. The chain combines TRBV20-1 with TRBJ1-1; D is uncertain. The clonotype was recovered from a woman aged 18-35 years in good health. The CDR3 nucleotides read TGCAGTGCTAGTTCTCTCTCGGCCGCTTTTGTATTCTTT. It is translated as CSASSLSAAFVFF.